A single TCR beta chain is shown here with its context. Its antigen is as yet unknown. The trim removed 6 bases at V and 0 bases at J, leaving 9 bases unmatched. The CDR3 has 16 residues. Germline V lookup: CDR1 SGHAT, CDR2 FQNNGV. Here immunoSEQ multiplex PCR was the method, and the copy in TCRdb shows in-frame clones only, minus some. The sample holds about 84,000 clones, approximately 83% seen once. The sample comes from a study of T cell responses to AZD1222 COVID-19 vaccine. Study-wide points: The number of AZD1222 recipients seropositive at baseline was only five or six. Reportedly, nearly half the spike-specific TCRs target unmutated variant regions. Among the donors, most were white British and more were female, and clonal diversity was possibly underestimated.

The clonotype originates from an adult who received the AZD1222 COVID-19 vaccine. Here the sequenced sample was peripheral blood, taken 28 days after the second AZD1222 dose. The chain combines TRBV11-2 with TRBJ2-7, with 9 bases fitting TRBD2. The CDR3 DNA reads TGTGCCAGCAGGGAATTAGCGGGGGAAAGCTCCTACGAGCAGTACTTC. Protein product: CASRELAGESSYEQYF.